These T cell receptor beta chains were read from a single sample in a study of blood T cell repertoires in COVID-19. TCRdb's table, derived via immunoSEQ multiplex PCR, lists solely in-frame clones and lacks some. The sample holds 150,000 to 200,000 clones, less than 90% seen once. Material for sequencing was peripheral blood. The receptors shown here come from a woman aged 65 to 85 with COVID-19, enrolled during active disease. The CDR3 runs from the conserved cysteine through the conserved F or W. Fields, in order: clone size, J gene, V gene, D gene, CDR3 DNA, CDR3 protein. The D gene is left open where the match is weak. Size is omitted from some rows. Given values are once, few, many or a class for expanded clones.

NA	TRBJ1-2	TRBV5-6	NA	TGTGCCAGCAGCTTAGGGCAGGGAAACGGCTACACCTTC	CASSLGQGNGYTF
NA	TRBJ1-1	TRBV6-5	NA	TGTGCCAGCACGAGAGGGAGCGTGACTGAAGCTTTCTTT	CASTRGSVTEAFF
NA	TRBJ1-1	TRBV6-1	NA	TGTGCCAGCAGTGAACTCAGTCGAGCTTTCTTT	CASSELSRAFF
NA	TRBJ2-1	TRBV19	TRBD1	TGTGCCTCTAAACAGGGGGCCGACTACAATGAGCAGTTCTTC	CASKQGADYNEQFF
NA	TRBJ2-2	TRBV15	NA	TGTGCCACCAGCAGAGAGTTAGCGGTAAACACCGGGGAGCTGTTTTTT	CATSRELAVNTGELFF
NA	TRBJ2-1	TRBV7-2	TRBD2	TGTGCCAGCAGCCCTCAATTCGGGAGGGATGAGCAGTTCTTC	CASSPQFGRDEQFF
NA	TRBJ2-2	TRBV14	NA	TGTGCCAGCAGCCAAGCGGGGTTTGGAGCCACCGGGGAGCTGTTTTTT	CASSQAGFGATGELFF
NA	TRBJ2-5	TRBV30	TRBD2	TGTGCCTGGAAGTCCGGACTAGTCGGCGAGACCCAGTACTTC	CAWKSGLVGETQYF
NA	TRBJ1-2	TRBV6-5	NA	TGTGCCAGCAGCGACGAGGTGGGCTATGGCTACACCTTC	CASSDEVGYGYTF
NA	TRBJ2-4	TRBV28	NA	TGTGCCAGCAGTATACGCGGGATAGGGGCCAAAAACATTCAGTACTTC	CASSIRGIGAKNIQYF
NA	TRBJ1-2	TRBV19	NA	TGTGCCAGTAGTATTTGGAGCAGGGGAGACTATGGCTACACCTTC	CASSIWSRGDYGYTF
once	TRBJ2-4	TRBV21-1	NA	TGTGCCAGCAGCTTGCGGTATCTAGCCAAAAACATTCAGTACTTC	CASSLRYLAKNIQYF
NA	TRBJ1-6	TRBV28	NA	TGTGCCAGCATCGATCCGGCTCGGGGAATTAATTCACCCCTCCACTTT	CASIDPARGINSPLHF
NA	TRBJ2-5	TRBV5-4	TRBD1	TGTGCCAGCAGCCCATGGGGACAGGGGATGGGAGAGACCCAGTACTTC	CASSPWGQGMGETQYF
NA	TRBJ2-7	TRBV6-5	TRBD2	TGTGCCAGCAGCCCGACTAGCTCCCCCTACGAGCAGTACTTC	CASSPTSSPYEQYF
NA	TRBJ1-2	TRBV7-2	NA	TGTGCCAGCACCCCGGGACTTTTCTATGGCTACACCTTC	CASTPGLFYGYTF
NA	TRBJ1-3	TRBV28	NA	TGTGCCAGCCTACAGGGTCGAAACACCATATATTTT	CASLQGRNTIYF
NA	TRBJ1-1	TRBV30	NA	TGTGCCTGGAGCCACCTAAGGGGGAGAAGACCTGAAGTTTTCTTT	CAWSHLRGRRPEVFF
once	TRBJ1-1	TRBV10-2	NA	TGCGCCAGCAGAAGGGACTCCTGGAGCGCTGAAGCTTTCTTT	CASRRDSWSAEAFF
NA	TRBJ2-3	TRBV6-6	TRBD2	TGTGCCAGCAAGGGGACTAGCGAGACAGATACGCAGTATTTT	CASKGTSETDTQYF
NA	TRBJ1-1	TRBV7-8	TRBD1	TGTGCCAGCAGCTTAAAATTACAGGGGGTAGCTTTCTTT	CASSLKLQGVAFF
NA	TRBJ2-3	TRBV5-4	NA	TGTGCCAGCAGCCAGACTAGTGTCGGGACAGATACGCAGTATTTT	CASSQTSVGTDTQYF